Listed here is a single T cell receptor (beta chain). Its specific antigen is unknown. No qualities accompany the bases; no much larger clone lies one base away. These data are taken from a study of blood T cell repertoires in COVID-19 (dated by TCRdb to about 2020). For context, the study as a whole: Samples from collaborators originated in the United States, Italy and Spain and spanned both the acute and convalescent phases of COVID-19. A freely available public database, intended as a resource for researchers studying the immune response to SARS-CoV-2, is where the repertoires were released. Deeply sampled blood TCRbeta repertoires from subjects exposed to, actively infected with, or recovered from COVID-19 were included in the dataset. Samples were obtained from the ongoing ImmuneRACE study (first 160 participants) and from 1,254 subjects provided by 6 global collaborators. HLA class I and class II types, where available, came from metadata supplied by the sample provider rather than from assay-based typing. A de-identified subject ID, COVID-19 status, age in years and sex were almost always included in the sample metadata. The material from the prospective study consisted of cDNA or gDNA derived from T cells, B-cell-depleted T cells, or PBMCs. What the study reported, not specific to this receptor: The amount of clinical and demographic metadata varied by source and participant and was provided uncurated.

TCRbeta CDR3 regions were amplified from genomic DNA by means of the immunoSEQ Assay, a bias-controlled multiplex PCR. In the authors' own workflow: Nucleated cell counts per sample were estimated from amplification of reference gene primers within the assay. To quantify the absolute abundance of each unique TCRbeta CDR3 rearrangement, sequence reads were collapsed and filtered. For each sample, productive Simpson clonality was calculated as the square root of Simpson's diversity index across productive rearrangements. What TCRdb holds here is the immuneACCESS table cut down to in-frame rearrangements. Part of the clones is not present; checked against another copy, under half of the missing clones reflect an unresolved V gene, and the others are unexplained. The DNA was the basis for D and trimming; V, J and clone size are from that table. For this sample there are about 340,000 clones; about 92% appear just once. The top ten clonotypes cover roughly 20% of the sample.

According to the germline V gene (reference sequence), CDR1 reads SEHNR and CDR2 reads FQNEAQ. V loses 10 bases, J loses 4 bases, and the germline ends lie 16 bases apart. The CDR3 numbers 13 residues from cysteine through phenylalanine. Just the 39-base CDR3 DNA is kept, in frame starting at base 1. In the prospective study, participants were roughly 18 to 95 years old, resided in fewer than 25 geographic areas of the United States, and were enrolled through a virtual design. To assign participants to cohorts, the prospective study relied on clinical history that participants themselves reported in a screening survey and a study questionnaire. Recovered participants in ImmuneRACE Cohort 3 were defined by two consecutive negative NP/OP PCR tests, clearance by a healthcare professional, or resolution of symptoms. In the prospective study, mobile phlebotomists collected whole blood, serum and a nasopharyngeal or oropharyngeal swab from each participant. Participants in the prospective study had the option to provide additional blood draws and questionnaires over a 2-month period. Before DNA extraction, prospective study blood samples were shipped either frozen or at room temperature.

The clonotype was recovered from a woman aged 25 to 45 who had recovered from COVID-19. This chain joins TRBV7-9 to TRBJ1-2; TRBD1 is possibly the D segment (6 matching bases). Input material: PBMCs or T cells enriched from blood (not recorded which). The CDR3 region reads CATTKTGIYGYTF. The nucleotide sequence is TGTGCCACCACTAAAACAGGGATCTATGGCTACACCTTC.